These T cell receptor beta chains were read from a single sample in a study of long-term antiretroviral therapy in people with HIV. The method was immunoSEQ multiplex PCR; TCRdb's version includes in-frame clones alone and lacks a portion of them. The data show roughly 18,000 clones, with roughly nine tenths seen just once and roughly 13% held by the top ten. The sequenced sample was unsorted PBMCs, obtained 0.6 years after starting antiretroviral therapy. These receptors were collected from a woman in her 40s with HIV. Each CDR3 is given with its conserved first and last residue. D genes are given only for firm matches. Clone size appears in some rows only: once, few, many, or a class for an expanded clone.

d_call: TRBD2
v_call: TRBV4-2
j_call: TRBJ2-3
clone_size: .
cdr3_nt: TGTGCCAGCAGCCAAGCCCTTAAGGGACCGGGACTAGCGGGGGCCCAAATGGGGGATACGCAGTATTTT
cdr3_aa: CASSQALKGPGLAGAQMGDTQYF

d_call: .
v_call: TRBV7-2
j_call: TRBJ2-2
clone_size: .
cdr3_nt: TGTGCCAGCAGCTTAGCTCTACAGAACACCGGGGAGCTGTTTTTT
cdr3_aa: CASSLALQNTGELFF

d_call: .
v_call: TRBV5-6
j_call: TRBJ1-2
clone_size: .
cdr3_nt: TGTGCCAGCAGCCCCGGACAGATCTATGGCTACACCTTC
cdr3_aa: CASSPGQIYGYTF

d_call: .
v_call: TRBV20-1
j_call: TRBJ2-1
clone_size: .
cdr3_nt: TGCAGTGCTAGTGATTGGAATGAGCAGTTCTTC
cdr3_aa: CSASDWNEQFF

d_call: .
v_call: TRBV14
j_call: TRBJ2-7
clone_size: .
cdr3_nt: TGTGCCAGCAGCCAAGATACGGTCCGCTACGAGCAGTACTTC
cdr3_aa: CASSQDTVRYEQYF

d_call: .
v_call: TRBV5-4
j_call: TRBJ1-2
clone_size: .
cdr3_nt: TGTGCCAGCAGCTTAATTGGGGGGTATGGCTACACCTTC
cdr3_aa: CASSLIGGYGYTF

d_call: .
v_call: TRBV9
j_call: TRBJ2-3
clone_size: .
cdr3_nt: TGTGCCAGCAGCGTAGAGGGGGGCCCTAGCACAGATACGCAGTATTTT
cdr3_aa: CASSVEGGPSTDTQYF

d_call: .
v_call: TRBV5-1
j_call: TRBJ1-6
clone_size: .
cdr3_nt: TGCGCCAGCAGCCCCTCCCGGTGGGCCAATGCTTCACCCCTCCACTTT
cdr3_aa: CASSPSRWANASPLHF

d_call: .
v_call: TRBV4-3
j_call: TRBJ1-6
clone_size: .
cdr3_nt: TGCGCCAGCAGCCAAGACCCGAGGACGGAGAGTTATAATTCACCCCTCCACTTT
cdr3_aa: CASSQDPRTESYNSPLHF

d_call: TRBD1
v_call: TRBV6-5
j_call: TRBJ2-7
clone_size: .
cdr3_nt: TGTGCCAGCAGTAAGGAAAACAGGGGACACTACGAGCAGTACTTC
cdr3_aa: CASSKENRGHYEQYF

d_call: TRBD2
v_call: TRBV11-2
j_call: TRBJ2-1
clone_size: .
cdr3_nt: TGTGCCAGCAGCTTAAGGCGGGGGGGGATAAGCGAGCAGTTCTTC
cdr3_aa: CASSLRRGGISEQFF

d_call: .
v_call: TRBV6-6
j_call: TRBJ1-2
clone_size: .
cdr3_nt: TGTGCCAGCATTAAACAGCGAGACTATGGCTACACCTTC
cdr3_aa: CASIKQRDYGYTF

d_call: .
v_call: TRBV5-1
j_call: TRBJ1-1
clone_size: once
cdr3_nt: TGCGCCAGCAGCTTGGTGGCAGGCAGGAACACTGAAGCTTTCTTT
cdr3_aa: CASSLVAGRNTEAFF

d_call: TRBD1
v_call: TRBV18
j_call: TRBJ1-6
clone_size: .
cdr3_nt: TGTGCCAGCTCACCAGGGACAGGGGGCGATAATTCACCCCTCCACTTT
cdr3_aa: CASSPGTGGDNSPLHF

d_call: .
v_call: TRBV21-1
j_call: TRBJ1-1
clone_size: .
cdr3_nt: TGTGCCAGCAGCATCCCGGAGGGGACGAACACTGAAGCTTTCTTT
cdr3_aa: CASSIPEGTNTEAFF

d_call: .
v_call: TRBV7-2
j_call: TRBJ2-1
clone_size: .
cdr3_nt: TGTGCCAGCAGCTTAGAAGCGGTTCACAATGAGCAGTTCTTC
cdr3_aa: CASSLEAVHNEQFF

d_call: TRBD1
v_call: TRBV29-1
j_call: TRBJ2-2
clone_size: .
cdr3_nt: TGCAGCGTCGACAGGGGGCGGTACACCGGGGAGCTGTTTTTT
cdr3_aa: CSVDRGRYTGELFF

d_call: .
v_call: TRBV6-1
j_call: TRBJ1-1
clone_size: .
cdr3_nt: TGTGCCAGCAGTGAAGCGAGATGGGCTTTCTTT
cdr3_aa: CASSEARWAFF

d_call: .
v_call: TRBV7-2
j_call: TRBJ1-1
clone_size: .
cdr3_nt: TGTGCCAGCAGCTTAGGGTTGGGGTGGAACACTGAAGCTTTCTTT
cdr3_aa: CASSLGLGWNTEAFF

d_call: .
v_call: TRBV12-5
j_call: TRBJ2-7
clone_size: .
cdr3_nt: TGTGCTAGTGGTAGGGGGGGGCACTCCTACGAGCAGTACTTC
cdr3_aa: CASGRGGHSYEQYF

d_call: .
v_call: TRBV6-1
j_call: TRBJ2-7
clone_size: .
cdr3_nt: TGTGCCAGCATCCTAACGGGGGCCCAAGTTGAGCAGTACTTC
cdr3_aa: CASILTGAQVEQYF

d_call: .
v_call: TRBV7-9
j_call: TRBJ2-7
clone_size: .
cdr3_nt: TGTGCCAGCAGCCCCCGGGTTGCAGGGTCGGACGAGCAGTACTTC
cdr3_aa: CASSPRVAGSDEQYF

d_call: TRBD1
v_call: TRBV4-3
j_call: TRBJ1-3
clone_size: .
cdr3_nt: TGCGCCAGCAGCCAAGATTACGGGGGACAGGCGTTGCTGGACGTCACCATATATTTT
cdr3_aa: CASSQDYGGQALLDVTIYF

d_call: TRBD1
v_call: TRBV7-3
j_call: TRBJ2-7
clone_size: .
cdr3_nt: TGTGCCAGCAGCCGCACCGGGACAGGGATCTTAGAGCAGTACTTC
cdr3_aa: CASSRTGTGILEQYF

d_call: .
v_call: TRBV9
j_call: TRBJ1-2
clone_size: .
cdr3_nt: TGTGCCAGCAGCGTAGATCCAGGGGTAGACGGCTACACCTTC
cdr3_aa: CASSVDPGVDGYTF

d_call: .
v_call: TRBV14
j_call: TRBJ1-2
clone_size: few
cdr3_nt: TGTGCCAGCAGCCAAACGAATGCTCCGGGGCATTATGGCTACACCTTC
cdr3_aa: CASSQTNAPGHYGYTF

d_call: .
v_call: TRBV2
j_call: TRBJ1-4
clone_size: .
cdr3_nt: TGTGCCAGCAGAGGAGCCGGGACACCTAATGAAAAACTGTTTTTT
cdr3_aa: CASRGAGTPNEKLFF

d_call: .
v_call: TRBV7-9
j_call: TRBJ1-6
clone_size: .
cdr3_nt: TGTGCCAGCAGAACCGGACTGGATTCACCCCTCCACTTT
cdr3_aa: CASRTGLDSPLHF

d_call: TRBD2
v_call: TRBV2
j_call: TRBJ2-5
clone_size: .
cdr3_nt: TGTGCCAGCAGTGTGGAGCGGGGGGGCCAGGAGACCCAGTACTTC
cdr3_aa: CASSVERGGQETQYF

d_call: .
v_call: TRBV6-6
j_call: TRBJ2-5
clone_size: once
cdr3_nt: TGTGCCAGCAGTTACTCCCGGCAGTCCAAAGAGACCCAGTACTTC
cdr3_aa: CASSYSRQSKETQYF

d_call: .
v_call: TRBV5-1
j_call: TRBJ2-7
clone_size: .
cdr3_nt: TGCGCCAGCAGCTTGGAGGGAACTGTCGGCCACGAGCAGTACTTC
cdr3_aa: CASSLEGTVGHEQYF

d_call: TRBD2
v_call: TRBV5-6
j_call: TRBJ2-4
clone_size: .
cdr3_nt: TGTGCCAGCAGCTTGGCCCGGGGGGGCATTCAGTACTTC
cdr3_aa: CASSLARGGIQYF

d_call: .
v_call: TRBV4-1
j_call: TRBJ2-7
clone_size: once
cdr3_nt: TGCGCCAGCAGCCAAGCGACAGACGCTTACGAGCAGTACTTC
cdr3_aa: CASSQATDAYEQYF

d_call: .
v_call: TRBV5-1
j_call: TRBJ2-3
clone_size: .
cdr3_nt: TGCGCCAGCAGCCCCGGGGCAGCCACAGATACGCAGTATTTT
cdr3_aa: CASSPGAATDTQYF

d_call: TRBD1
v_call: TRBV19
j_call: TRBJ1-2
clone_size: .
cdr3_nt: TGTGCCAGTAGTATCAGGGGGCAAGATGGCTACACCTTC
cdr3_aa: CASSIRGQDGYTF

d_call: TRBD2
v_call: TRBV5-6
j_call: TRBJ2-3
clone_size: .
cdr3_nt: TGTGCCAGCAGCCACGGGAGGCGAAGCACAGATACGCAGTATTTT
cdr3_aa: CASSHGRRSTDTQYF

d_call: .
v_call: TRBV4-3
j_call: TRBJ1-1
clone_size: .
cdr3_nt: TGCGCCAGCAGCCAAGAAGTGTACCCCTTGAACACTGAAGCTTTCTTT
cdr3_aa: CASSQEVYPLNTEAFF

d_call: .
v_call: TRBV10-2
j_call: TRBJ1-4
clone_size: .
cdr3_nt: TGCGCCAGCAGTGAGCCCACCTCAGGGGCCCAAGGGGAAAAACTGTTTTTT
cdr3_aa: CASSEPTSGAQGEKLFF

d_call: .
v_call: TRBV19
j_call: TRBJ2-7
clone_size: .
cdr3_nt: TGTGCCACTTCTCCGAGGCAGACCTACGAGCAGTACTTC
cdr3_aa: CATSPRQTYEQYF

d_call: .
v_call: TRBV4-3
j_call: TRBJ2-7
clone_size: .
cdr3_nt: TGCGCCAGCAGCCAGACGCAGGGGTCCTGGTACGAGCAGTACTTC
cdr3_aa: CASSQTQGSWYEQYF

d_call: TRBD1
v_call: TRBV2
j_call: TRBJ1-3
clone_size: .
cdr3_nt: TGTGCCATCCCGGACAGGGGAGCTGGAAACACCATATATTTT
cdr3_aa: CAIPDRGAGNTIYF

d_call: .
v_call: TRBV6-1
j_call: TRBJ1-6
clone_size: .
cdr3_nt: TGTGCCAGCAGTGAAGAATCACCCCTCCACTTT
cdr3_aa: CASSEESPLHF

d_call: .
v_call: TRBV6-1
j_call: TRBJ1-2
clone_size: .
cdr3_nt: TGTGCCAGCACTAGGACAGCGTATGGCTACACCTTC
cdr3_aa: CASTRTAYGYTF

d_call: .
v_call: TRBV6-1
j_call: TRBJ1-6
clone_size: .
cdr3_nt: TGTGCCAGCAGTGAGTTCACGTATAATAATTCACCCCTCCACTTT
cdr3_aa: CASSEFTYNNSPLHF

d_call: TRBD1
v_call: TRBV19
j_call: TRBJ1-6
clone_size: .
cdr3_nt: TGTGCCAGTAGTACGGGACAGGGGACACCCCTCCACTTT
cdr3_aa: CASSTGQGTPLHF

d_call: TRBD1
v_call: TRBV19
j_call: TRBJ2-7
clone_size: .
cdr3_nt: TGTGCCAGTAGTATAGCGACAGGGGGCTACGAGCAGTACTTC
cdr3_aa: CASSIATGGYEQYF

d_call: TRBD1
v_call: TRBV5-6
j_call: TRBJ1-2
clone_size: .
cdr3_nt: TGTGCCAGCAGCTTACAGGGGGTCCTCTATGGTGGCTACACCTTC
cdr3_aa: CASSLQGVLYGGYTF

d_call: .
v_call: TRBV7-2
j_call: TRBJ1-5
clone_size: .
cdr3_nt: TGTGCCAGCAGCCCGGGCGGCAATCAGCCCCAGCATTTT
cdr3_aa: CASSPGGNQPQHF

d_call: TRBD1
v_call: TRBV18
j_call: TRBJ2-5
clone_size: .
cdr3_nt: TGTGCCAGCTCACCCGGGACAGGGCAAGAGACCCAGTACTTC
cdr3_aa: CASSPGTGQETQYF

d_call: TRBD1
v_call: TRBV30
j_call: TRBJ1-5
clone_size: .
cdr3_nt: TGTGCCTGGAATTCACAGGGGAGCGGTCAGCCCCAGCATTTT
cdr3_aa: CAWNSQGSGQPQHF

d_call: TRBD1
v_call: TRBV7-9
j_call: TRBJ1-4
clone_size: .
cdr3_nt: TGTGCCAGCAGCTTACAAGGGGGCTTGAGTAATGAAAAACTGTTTTTT
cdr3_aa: CASSLQGGLSNEKLFF

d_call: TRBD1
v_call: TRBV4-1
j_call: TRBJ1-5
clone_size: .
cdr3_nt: TGCGCCAGCAGCCAATCTTCGAGATCAGACAGGGCCCATCAGCCCCAGCATTTT
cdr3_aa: CASSQSSRSDRAHQPQHF

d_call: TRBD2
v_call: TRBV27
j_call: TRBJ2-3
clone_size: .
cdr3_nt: TGTGCCAGCAGCCCCAAGCGGGGGGGTCAGAAAGTGGATACGCAGTATTTT
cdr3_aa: CASSPKRGGQKVDTQYF

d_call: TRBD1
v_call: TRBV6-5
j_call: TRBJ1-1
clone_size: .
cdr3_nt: TGTGCCAGCAGTTACGATACAGGGGGCAACACTGAAGCTTTCTTT
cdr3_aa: CASSYDTGGNTEAFF

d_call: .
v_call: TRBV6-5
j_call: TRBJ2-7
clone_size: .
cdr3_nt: TGTGCCAGTACCGAAGTGGGGCCTACCGGGGAGCAGTACTTC
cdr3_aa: CASTEVGPTGEQYF